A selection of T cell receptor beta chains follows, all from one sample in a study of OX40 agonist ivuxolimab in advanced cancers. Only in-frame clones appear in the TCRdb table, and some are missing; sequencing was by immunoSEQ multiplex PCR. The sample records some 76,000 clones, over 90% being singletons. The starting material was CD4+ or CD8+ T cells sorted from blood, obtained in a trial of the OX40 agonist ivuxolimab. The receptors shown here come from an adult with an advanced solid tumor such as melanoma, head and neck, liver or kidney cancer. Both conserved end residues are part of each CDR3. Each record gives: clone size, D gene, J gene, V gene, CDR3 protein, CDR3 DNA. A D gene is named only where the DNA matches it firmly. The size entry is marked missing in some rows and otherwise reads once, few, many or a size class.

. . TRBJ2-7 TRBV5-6 CASSLGYGAEQYF TGTGCCAGCAGCTTGGGTTACGGCGCCGAGCAGTACTTC
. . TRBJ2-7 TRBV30 CAWDAQGAEQYF TGTGCCTGGGACGCCCAGGGAGCCGAGCAGTACTTC
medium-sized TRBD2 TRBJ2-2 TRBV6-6 CASSYPGLAGHGELFF TGTGCCAGCAGTTACCCCGGACTAGCGGGGCACGGGGAGCTGTTTTTT
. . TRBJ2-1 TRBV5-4 CASSLSGSNEQFF TGTGCCAGCAGCTTGTCGGGCTCCAATGAGCAGTTCTTC
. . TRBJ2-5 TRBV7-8 CASSLAMETQYF TGTGCCAGCAGCTTAGCGATGGAGACCCAGTACTTC
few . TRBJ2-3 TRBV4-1 CASSPHGQGRADTQYF TGCGCCAGCAGCCCTCATGGGCAGGGGCGGGCAGATACGCAGTATTTT
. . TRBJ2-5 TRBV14 CASSPRLVPQETQYF TGTGCCAGCAGCCCGAGACTAGTGCCACAAGAGACCCAGTACTTC
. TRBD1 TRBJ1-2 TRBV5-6 CASSTIRDRDVYGYTF TGTGCCAGCAGCACGATACGGGACAGGGACGTCTATGGCTACACCTTC
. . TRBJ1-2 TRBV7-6 CASSLEGESYGYTF TGTGCCAGCAGCTTAGAGGGCGAGAGCTATGGCTACACCTTC
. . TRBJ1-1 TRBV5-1 CASSLTNEAFF TGCGCCAGCAGCTTGACGAATGAAGCTTTCTTT
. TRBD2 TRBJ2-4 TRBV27 CASSARAGVAKNIQYF TGTGCCAGCAGTGCCCGAGCGGGAGTAGCCAAAAACATTCAGTACTTC
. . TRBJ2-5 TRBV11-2 CASSLGETQYF TGTGCCAGCAGCTTAGGGGAGACCCAGTACTTC
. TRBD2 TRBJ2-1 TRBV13 CASSLLAGPNEQFF TGTGCCAGCAGCTTGCTAGCGGGCCCCAATGAGCAGTTCTTC
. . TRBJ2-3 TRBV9 CASSVGGLTDTQYF TGTGCCAGCAGCGTAGGGGGGCTAACAGATACGCAGTATTTT
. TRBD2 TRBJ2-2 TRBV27 CASSPSRGGTGELFF TGTGCCAGCAGTCCATCCCGGGGGGGCACCGGGGAGCTGTTTTTT
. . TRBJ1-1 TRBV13 CASSRLDAGTEAFF TGTGCCAGCAGCCGACTTGATGCGGGGACTGAAGCTTTCTTT
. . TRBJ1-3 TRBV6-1 CASTMDRLSGNTIYF TGTGCCAGCACCATGGACAGACTCTCTGGAAACACCATATATTTT
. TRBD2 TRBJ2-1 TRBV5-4 CASSTIWGGRANNEQFF TGTGCCAGCAGCACCATCTGGGGCGGGAGGGCCAACAATGAGCAGTTCTTC
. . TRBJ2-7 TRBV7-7 CASSFGASYEQYF TGTGCCAGCAGCTTTGGGGCTTCCTACGAGCAGTACTTC
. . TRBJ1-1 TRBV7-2 CASSLGRTEAFF TGTGCCAGCAGCTTAGGGCGGACTGAAGCTTTCTTT
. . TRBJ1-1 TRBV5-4 CASSHGRENTEAFF TGTGCCAGCAGTCACGGACGGGAAAACACTGAAGCTTTCTTT
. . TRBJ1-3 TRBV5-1 CASSLVRWLLAGNTIYF TGCGCCAGCAGCTTGGTGCGTTGGCTCTTGGCTGGAAACACCATATATTTT
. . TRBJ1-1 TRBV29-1 CSLMGVGDTEAFF TGCAGCCTGATGGGGGTCGGGGACACTGAAGCTTTCTTT
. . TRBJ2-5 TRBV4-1 CASSPGPGGLETQYF TGCGCCAGCAGCCCGGGACCCGGGGGATTAGAGACCCAGTACTTC
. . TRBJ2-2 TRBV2 CASSEATEAGELFF TGTGCCAGCAGTGAAGCTACTGAGGCCGGGGAGCTGTTTTTT
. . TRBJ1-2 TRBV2 CASLGGGANYGYTF TGTGCCAGCTTGGGCGGGGGAGCTAACTATGGCTACACCTTC
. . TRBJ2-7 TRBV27 CASSLEGSFPFSYEQYF TGTGCCAGCAGTTTAGAGGGGTCGTTTCCCTTCTCCTACGAGCAGTACTTC
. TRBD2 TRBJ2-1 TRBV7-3 CASSLGLAGEGNSYNEQFF TGTGCCAGCAGCTTGGGATTAGCGGGAGAGGGTAACTCCTACAATGAGCAGTTCTTC
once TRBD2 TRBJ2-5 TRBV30 CAWSSNGWEGETQYF TGTGCCTGGAGTAGTAATGGATGGGAGGGAGAGACCCAGTACTTC
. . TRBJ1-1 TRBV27 CASRGAGQLRYTEAFF TGTGCCAGCAGAGGTGCAGGACAGTTAAGATACACTGAAGCTTTCTTT
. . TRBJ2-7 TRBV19 CASSLDSTYEQYF TGTGCCAGTAGTTTAGACAGCACCTACGAGCAGTACTTC
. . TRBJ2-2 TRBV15 CATSRDLGVANTGELFF TGTGCCACCAGCAGAGATCTGGGGGTAGCGAACACCGGGGAGCTGTTTTTT
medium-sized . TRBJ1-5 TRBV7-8 CASRGRSNQPQHF TGTGCCAGCAGGGGACGTAGCAATCAGCCCCAGCATTTT
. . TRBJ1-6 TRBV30 CAWSVGGVGSPLHF TGTGCCTGGAGTGTTGGGGGGGTGGGGTCACCCCTCCACTTT
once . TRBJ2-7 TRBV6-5 CASSPGQGGYEQYF TGTGCCAGCAGCCCTGGGCAGGGGGGTTACGAGCAGTACTTC
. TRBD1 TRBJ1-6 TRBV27 CASSLTGTGVSSYNSPLHF TGTGCCAGCAGCCTAACCGGGACAGGGGTCTCCTCCTATAATTCACCCCTCCACTTT
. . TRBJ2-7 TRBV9 CASSVNVGGDEQYF TGTGCCAGCAGCGTAAATGTAGGCGGGGACGAGCAGTACTTC
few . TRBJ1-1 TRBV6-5 CASSWGAVAEAFF TGTGCCAGCAGTTGGGGCGCAGTCGCTGAAGCTTTCTTT
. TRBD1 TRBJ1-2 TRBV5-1 CASSPPWEDRDRGYTF TGCGCCAGCAGCCCCCCTTGGGAGGACAGGGATCGCGGCTACACCTTC
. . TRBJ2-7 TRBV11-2 CASSLAVGVYEQYF TGTGCCAGCAGCTTAGCCGTCGGGGTCTACGAGCAGTACTTC
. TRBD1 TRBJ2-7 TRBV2 CARQGAYEQYF TGTGCCAGACAGGGGGCCTACGAGCAGTACTTC
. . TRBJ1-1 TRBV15 CATQRDKHTEAFF TGTGCCACCCAGCGGGACAAGCACACTGAAGCTTTCTTT
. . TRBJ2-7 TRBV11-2 CASSLTLRGSGDEQYF TGTGCCAGCAGCTTAACACTCAGGGGTAGTGGGGACGAGCAGTACTTC
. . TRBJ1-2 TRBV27 CASSLRGGYGYTF TGTGCCAGCAGTCTCCGCGGGGGCTATGGCTACACCTTC
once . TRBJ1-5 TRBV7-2 CASSLVGNSNQPQHF TGTGCCAGCAGCTTAGTGGGCAATAGCAATCAGCCCCAGCATTTT
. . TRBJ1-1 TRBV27 CASSLGGLNTEAFF TGTGCCAGCAGTTTGGGGGGCCTGAACACTGAAGCTTTCTTT
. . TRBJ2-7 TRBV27 CASSPARGSYEQYF TGTGCCAGCAGTCCCGCCAGGGGTTCCTACGAGCAGTACTTC
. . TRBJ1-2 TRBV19 CASSPDSLPNYGYTF TGTGCCAGTAGTCCGGACAGTCTTCCTAACTATGGCTACACCTTC
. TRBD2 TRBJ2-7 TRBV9 CASSVALAGSHEQYF TGTGCCAGCAGCGTAGCCCTAGCGGGCAGCCACGAGCAGTACTTC